This T cell receptor (beta chain) was identified during a study of blood T cell repertoires in COVID-19. Study at large: Acute-phase and convalescent COVID-19 samples originated in the United States, Italy and Spain.

This table comes from immunoSEQ multiplex PCR, and its TCRdb copy is limited to in-frame clones, with some not included. The sample records 90,000 to 120,000 clones, about three quarters being singletons. Germline lookup yields CDR1 MGHRA and CDR2 YSYEKL. The V and J ends lost 4 bases and 3 bases, in that order; junction bases with no gene match: 3. This CDR3 has 15 amino acids. Sample: peripheral blood. V and J are TRBV4-1 and TRBJ2-2; 9 bases match TRBD1. The source of this sequence is a woman in her forties with acute or convalescent COVID-19. The CDR3 here is CASSLGQGDTGELFF. The DNA for the CDR3 is TGCGCCAGCAGCCTGGGACAGGGTGACACCGGGGAGCTGTTTTTT.